A single sample gave rise to the 3 T cell receptor beta chains below, sequenced in a study of shared clonotypes between healthy human individuals. TCRdb's table, derived via immunoSEQ multiplex PCR, lists solely in-frame clones and lacks some. Of 2 million to 2.5 million clones listed, approximately 94% are singletons. The sequenced material came from naive CD4+ T cells sorted from blood. Subset of the sample: CD45RA+ positively selected. These receptors originate from a man aged 18 to 29 in good health.

This sequence joins TRBV10-3 and TRBJ1-4; no firm D call. This CDR3 spans 13 amino acids. CDR1 ENHRY and CDR2 SYGVKD come from the germline V gene. Trimming removed 7 bases at V and 3 bases at J, with 9 bases between. The CDR3 loop reads CAINDGANEKLFF. The DNA of the CDR3 is TGTGCCATCAATGATGGAGCTAATGAAAAACTGTTTTTT.

The chain has TRBV7-9 and TRBJ1-6, with a tentative D call TRBD1 (5 bases). The CDR3 sequence is 14 residues long. V was clipped by 9 bases and J by 0 bases, with 9 bases between them. Germline V gene sequence: CDR1 SEHNR, CDR2 FQNEAQ (reference sequence). This CDR3 reads CASYRSSYNSPLHF. The CDR3 bases are TGTGCCAGTTACAGGAGCTCCTATAATTCACCCCTCCACTTT.

A word on this clone: The sample contains more than one DNA sequence encoding this CDR3. The J gene is TRBJ2-3, the V gene TRBV2; D unclear. The V and J ends lost 9 bases and 0 bases respectively, with 4 bases between them. This CDR3 is 11 amino acids long. Germline loops: CDR1 SNHLY, CDR2 FYNNEI. The CDR3, as DNA: TGTGCCAGTACTAGCACAGATACGCAGTATTTT. Its protein product is CASTSTDTQYF. The whole variable domain, filled in from reference TRBV2 and TRBJ2-3, reads EPEVTQTPSHQVTQMGQEVILRCVPISNHLYFYWYRQILGQKVEFLVSFYNNEISEKSEIFDDQFSVERPDGSNFTLKIRSTKLEDSAMYFCASTSTDTQYFGPGTRLTVL.